These T cell receptor beta chains were read from a single sample in a study of blood T cells in healthy people across ages. One entry per CDR3 protein results from TCRdb running MiXCR on the 5' RACE reads. The table records 600,000 to 850,000 distinct CDR3 sequences, 20% to 25% of them present only once. These sequences were also reported in another study, on T cells of mothers and their children.

The sample consisted of blood. The receptors here all came from a boy aged 5-17 years in good health. Both conserved end residues are part of each CDR3. The order of the fields is J gene, D gene, V gene, clone size, CDR3 DNA, CDR3 protein. D genes are given only for firm matches. Rows give clone size only sometimes, using once, few, many, or a class for an expanded clone.

j_call: TRBJ2-7; d_call: .; v_call: TRBV7-8; clone_size: .; cdr3_nt: TGTGCCAGCAGCCCAGACAGGATCGGCCACGAGCAGTACTTC; cdr3_aa: CASSPDRIGHEQYF
j_call: TRBJ2-5; d_call: .; v_call: TRBV28; clone_size: few; cdr3_nt: TGTGCCAGCAGTTTTGATTCACAATTAATACAAGAGACCCAGTACTTC; cdr3_aa: CASSFDSQLIQETQYF
j_call: TRBJ2-1; d_call: TRBD2; v_call: TRBV29-1; clone_size: .; cdr3_nt: TGCAGCGTTGCCGGACTAGCGGGAAGGAATGAGCAGTTCTTC; cdr3_aa: CSVAGLAGRNEQFF
j_call: TRBJ2-5; d_call: .; v_call: TRBV5-1; clone_size: many; cdr3_nt: TGTGCCAGCAGCTTAGAGGGGGGAGAAGAGACCCAGTACTTC; cdr3_aa: CASSLEGGEETQYF
j_call: TRBJ2-2; d_call: TRBD2; v_call: TRBV29-1; clone_size: few; cdr3_nt: TGCAGCGTGGGGAGGGACTCGAACACCGGGGAGCTGTTTTTT; cdr3_aa: CSVGRDSNTGELFF
j_call: TRBJ2-1; d_call: TRBD2; v_call: TRBV6-2/TRBV6-3; clone_size: .; cdr3_nt: TGTGCCAGCAGTTATCAGCGGGGGGTACTGACGCGATGGCAGTTCTTC; cdr3_aa: CASSYQRGVLTRWQFF
j_call: TRBJ1-2; d_call: .; v_call: TRBV9; clone_size: .; cdr3_nt: TGTGCCAGCAGCGGAACAGGGAACCTCTATGGCTACACCTTC; cdr3_aa: CASSGTGNLYGYTF
j_call: TRBJ2-6; d_call: TRBD1; v_call: TRBV5-8; clone_size: few; cdr3_nt: TGTGCCAGCAGCCCACGACAGGGATGGGCCAACGTCCTGACTTTC; cdr3_aa: CASSPRQGWANVLTF
j_call: TRBJ2-7; d_call: TRBD1; v_call: TRBV6-2/TRBV6-3; clone_size: few; cdr3_nt: TGTGCCAGCAGTTACGTGGGACAGCTCTACGAGCAGTACTTC; cdr3_aa: CASSYVGQLYEQYF
j_call: TRBJ2-5; d_call: TRBD2; v_call: TRBV5-1; clone_size: .; cdr3_nt: TGCGCCAGCACGGGAGGCCCGGGGGAGACCCAGTACTTC; cdr3_aa: CASTGGPGETQYF
j_call: TRBJ2-5; d_call: .; v_call: TRBV5-1; clone_size: few; cdr3_nt: TGCGCCAGCAGCGGTGGACAGCTCCAAGAGACCCAGTACTTC; cdr3_aa: CASSGGQLQETQYF
j_call: TRBJ2-2; d_call: .; v_call: TRBV5-1; clone_size: few; cdr3_nt: TGCGCCAGCAGCTTGGCCGGTCAACGAACCGGGGAGCTGTTTTTT; cdr3_aa: CASSLAGQRTGELFF
j_call: TRBJ2-3; d_call: TRBD2; v_call: TRBV6-1; clone_size: .; cdr3_nt: TGTGCCAGCAGTGAGAATACGGCTAGCGGGCCCACAGATACGCAGTATTTT; cdr3_aa: CASSENTASGPTDTQYF
j_call: TRBJ1-2; d_call: TRBD1; v_call: TRBV6-2/TRBV6-3; clone_size: few; cdr3_nt: TGTGCCAGCACCCGCGACAGGGGGTATGCGAACACCTTC; cdr3_aa: CASTRDRGYANTF
j_call: TRBJ1-1; d_call: TRBD1; v_call: TRBV15; clone_size: .; cdr3_nt: TGTGCCACCAGCAGGGGACAGGGAGAGGCTTTCTTT; cdr3_aa: CATSRGQGEAFF
j_call: TRBJ2-7; d_call: .; v_call: TRBV12-3/TRBV12-4; clone_size: few; cdr3_nt: TGTGCCAGCAGTTTACAACTCTTCCCCTACGAGCAGTACTTC; cdr3_aa: CASSLQLFPYEQYF
j_call: TRBJ2-7; d_call: TRBD2; v_call: TRBV29-1; clone_size: .; cdr3_nt: TGCAGCGTAGGACTAGCGGGGCCCTACGAGCAGTACTTC; cdr3_aa: CSVGLAGPYEQYF
j_call: TRBJ2-2; d_call: TRBD2; v_call: TRBV24-1; clone_size: .; cdr3_nt: TGTGCCACCCAGCGGGAGGCGAGCACCGGGGAGCTGTTTTTT; cdr3_aa: CATQREASTGELFF
j_call: TRBJ2-7; d_call: TRBD1; v_call: TRBV28; clone_size: few; cdr3_nt: TGTGCCAGCAGTTTACGAACCGGGACAGGGTTGTACGAGCAGTACTTC; cdr3_aa: CASSLRTGTGLYEQYF
j_call: TRBJ2-3; d_call: TRBD1; v_call: TRBV6-6; clone_size: few; cdr3_nt: TGTGCCAGCAGTAACCGGGACAGGCCTAGCACAGATACGCAGTATTTT; cdr3_aa: CASSNRDRPSTDTQYF
j_call: TRBJ2-3; d_call: TRBD2; v_call: TRBV20-1; clone_size: .; cdr3_nt: TGCAGTGCGATGACTAGCGAGTCCCCAGATACGCAGTATTTT; cdr3_aa: CSAMTSESPDTQYF
j_call: TRBJ1-3; d_call: TRBD1; v_call: TRBV7-8; clone_size: few; cdr3_nt: TGTGCCAGCAGCTTAGCTTGGGGACAGGGTGGAAACACCATATATTTT; cdr3_aa: CASSLAWGQGGNTIYF
j_call: TRBJ2-5; d_call: .; v_call: TRBV9; clone_size: .; cdr3_nt: TGTGCCAGCAGCGTAGGAGGATTCAACGGGGAGACCCAGTACTTC; cdr3_aa: CASSVGGFNGETQYF
j_call: TRBJ2-1; d_call: TRBD2; v_call: TRBV12-3/TRBV12-4; clone_size: few; cdr3_nt: TGTGCCAGCAGTGCAATACCGGGACTAGTTCCGTTCTTC; cdr3_aa: CASSAIPGLVPFF
j_call: TRBJ2-1; d_call: .; v_call: TRBV6-5; clone_size: .; cdr3_nt: TGTGCCAGCAGCCTAGCCGGGACCTTGAATGAGCAGTTCTTC; cdr3_aa: CASSLAGTLNEQFF
j_call: TRBJ2-3; d_call: .; v_call: TRBV27; clone_size: .; cdr3_nt: TGTGCCAGTACCGGGACAAGGAGCACAGATACGCAGTATTTT; cdr3_aa: CASTGTRSTDTQYF
j_call: TRBJ1-1; d_call: .; v_call: TRBV5-1; clone_size: .; cdr3_nt: TGCGCCAGCAGCTTTAGTTTTGGGACGGGCATGAACACTGAAGCTTTCTTT; cdr3_aa: CASSFSFGTGMNTEAFF
j_call: TRBJ1-2; d_call: .; v_call: TRBV29-1; clone_size: few; cdr3_nt: TGCAGCGCGGACACCTCCTATTCTGCTAACTATGGCTACACCTTC; cdr3_aa: CSADTSYSANYGYTF
j_call: TRBJ1-4; d_call: .; v_call: TRBV5-1; clone_size: few; cdr3_nt: TGCGCCAGCAGCTTACGAGGGGCGGATGAAAAACTGTTTTTT; cdr3_aa: CASSLRGADEKLFF
j_call: TRBJ2-3; d_call: .; v_call: TRBV7-2; clone_size: .; cdr3_nt: TGTGCCAGCAGCTTTGTCAGGGGGGCAGATACGCAGTATTTT; cdr3_aa: CASSFVRGADTQYF
j_call: TRBJ2-7; d_call: .; v_call: TRBV4-3; clone_size: .; cdr3_nt: TGCGCCAGCAGCCAAGGCAGACAGGACATCTCCTACGAGCAGTACTTC; cdr3_aa: CASSQGRQDISYEQYF
j_call: TRBJ1-5; d_call: .; v_call: TRBV21-1; clone_size: .; cdr3_nt: TGTGCCAGCAGCAAAGGGGGTCACCAGCCCCAGCATTTT; cdr3_aa: CASSKGGHQPQHF
j_call: TRBJ1-2; d_call: .; v_call: TRBV3-1; clone_size: .; cdr3_nt: TGTGCCAGCAGCCACACAGGGTCCTATGGCTACACCTTC; cdr3_aa: CASSHTGSYGYTF
j_call: TRBJ2-1; d_call: .; v_call: TRBV11-1; clone_size: few; cdr3_nt: TGTGCCAGCAGCTTATTGAGCGCAGGAACCGACAATGAGCAGTTCTTC; cdr3_aa: CASSLLSAGTDNEQFF
j_call: TRBJ2-1; d_call: TRBD2; v_call: TRBV2; clone_size: .; cdr3_nt: TGTGCCAGCATACAGACTAGCGGCAAACACAATGAGCAGTTCTTC; cdr3_aa: CASIQTSGKHNEQFF
j_call: TRBJ2-7; d_call: .; v_call: TRBV6-2/TRBV6-3; clone_size: few; cdr3_nt: TGTGCCAGCAGTTCGGACCCCTACATAACGACGTACTTC; cdr3_aa: CASSSDPYITTYF
j_call: TRBJ2-2; d_call: .; v_call: TRBV6-5; clone_size: .; cdr3_nt: TGTGCCTGTGGGACAACCAACACCGGGGAGCTGTTTTTT; cdr3_aa: CACGTTNTGELFF
j_call: TRBJ2-3; d_call: .; v_call: TRBV5-1; clone_size: few; cdr3_nt: TGCGCCAGCAGCTTAGAAATCTACACAGATACGCAGTATTTT; cdr3_aa: CASSLEIYTDTQYF
j_call: TRBJ1-1; d_call: .; v_call: TRBV20-1; clone_size: few; cdr3_nt: TGCAGTGCTAGAGCTGCAGGTGCCACTGAAGCTTTCTTT; cdr3_aa: CSARAAGATEAFF
j_call: TRBJ2-2; d_call: TRBD1; v_call: TRBV29-1; clone_size: .; cdr3_nt: TGCAGCGTTCTCGGACAGGCGAACACCGGGGAGCTGTTTTTT; cdr3_aa: CSVLGQANTGELFF
j_call: TRBJ2-3; d_call: TRBD2; v_call: TRBV9; clone_size: .; cdr3_nt: TGTGCCAGCAGCGCACTAGCGGGGACCGCCTTTAGCACAGATACGCAGTATTTT; cdr3_aa: CASSALAGTAFSTDTQYF
j_call: TRBJ1-5; d_call: .; v_call: TRBV6-1; clone_size: .; cdr3_nt: TGTGCCAGCAGTGGGAATCAGCCCCAGCATTTT; cdr3_aa: CASSGNQPQHF
j_call: TRBJ2-7; d_call: .; v_call: TRBV2; clone_size: .; cdr3_nt: TGCGCCAGCCAGGGTTACGAGCAGTACTTC; cdr3_aa: CASQGYEQYF
j_call: TRBJ2-7; d_call: .; v_call: TRBV2; clone_size: .; cdr3_nt: TGTGCCAGCAAGACAGGTCCCATCTCCTACGAGCAGTACTTC; cdr3_aa: CASKTGPISYEQYF